These T cell receptor beta chains were read from a single sample in a study of CD8+ T cells in alopecia areata. TCRdb keeps only in-frame clones here, not all; method: immunoSEQ multiplex PCR. The sample lists about 70,000 clones, roughly 30% occurring once. The sample here was CD8+ T cells sorted from blood, taken at week 4, from a patient treated with tofacitinib. The source is a human donor with alopecia areata. Both conserved end residues are part of each CDR3. The order of the fields is V gene, D gene, clone size, J gene, CDR3 protein, CDR3 DNA. The D gene is left open where the match is weak. Only part of the rows carry a size: once, few, many, or a class if the clone is expanded.

v_gene: TRBV2
d_gene: TRBD2
abundance: few
j_gene: TRBJ2-7
CDR3aa: CASSLNSGGTAWVQYF
CDR3nt: TGTGCCAGCAGCCTAAACTCGGGAGGGACGGCATGGGTGCAGTACTTC

v_gene: TRBV25-1
d_gene: NA
abundance: NA
j_gene: TRBJ2-1
CDR3aa: CASNLGPGSDEQFF
CDR3nt: TGTGCCAGCAACTTGGGCCCTGGTAGCGATGAGCAGTTCTTC

v_gene: TRBV2
d_gene: TRBD1
abundance: NA
j_gene: TRBJ2-5
CDR3aa: CATPGQGQTQYF
CDR3nt: TGTGCCACCCCGGGACAGGGGCAGACCCAGTACTTC

v_gene: TRBV29-1
d_gene: NA
abundance: few
j_gene: TRBJ2-5
CDR3aa: CSVVIPGMETQYF
CDR3nt: TGCAGCGTTGTGATTCCCGGGATGGAGACCCAGTACTTC

v_gene: TRBV9
d_gene: NA
abundance: NA
j_gene: TRBJ2-5
CDR3aa: CASSVGAETQYF
CDR3nt: TGTGCCAGCAGCGTGGGGGCCGAGACCCAGTACTTC

v_gene: TRBV14
d_gene: NA
abundance: NA
j_gene: TRBJ2-4
CDR3aa: CASSLGLNIQYF
CDR3nt: TGTGCCAGCAGCCTGGGACTAAACATTCAGTACTTC

v_gene: TRBV30
d_gene: NA
abundance: NA
j_gene: TRBJ1-1
CDR3aa: CAWCYPMNTEAFF
CDR3nt: TGTGCCTGGTGTTATCCAATGAACACTGAAGCTTTCTTT

v_gene: TRBV29-1
d_gene: TRBD1
abundance: NA
j_gene: TRBJ1-1
CDR3aa: CSVVQGGNTEAFF
CDR3nt: TGCAGCGTTGTGCAGGGGGGGAACACTGAAGCTTTCTTT

v_gene: TRBV29-1
d_gene: NA
abundance: few
j_gene: TRBJ2-1
CDR3aa: CSGISGLNEQFF
CDR3nt: TGCAGCGGTATTTCGGGGTTGAATGAGCAGTTCTTC

v_gene: TRBV7-2
d_gene: NA
abundance: few
j_gene: TRBJ2-5
CDR3aa: CASSLEGFETQYF
CDR3nt: TGTGCCAGCAGCTTAGAAGGGTTTGAGACCCAGTACTTC

v_gene: TRBV29-1
d_gene: NA
abundance: NA
j_gene: TRBJ2-1
CDR3aa: CSVRLAYEQFF
CDR3nt: TGCAGCGTTCGTCTAGCGTATGAGCAGTTCTTC

v_gene: TRBV4-1
d_gene: NA
abundance: NA
j_gene: TRBJ2-1
CDR3aa: CASSNGGSEQFF
CDR3nt: TGCGCCAGCAGCAACGGGGGTAGTGAGCAGTTCTTC

v_gene: TRBV7-2
d_gene: NA
abundance: many
j_gene: TRBJ2-2
CDR3aa: CASSLYPPGELFF
CDR3nt: TGTGCCAGCAGCTTATATCCTCCCGGGGAGCTGTTTTTT

v_gene: TRBV29-1
d_gene: TRBD1
abundance: few
j_gene: TRBJ2-5
CDR3aa: CTRHRGRPLKTQYF
CDR3nt: TGCACGCGCCACAGGGGGCGTCCGTTAAAGACCCAGTACTTC

v_gene: TRBV2
d_gene: NA
abundance: few
j_gene: TRBJ2-2
CDR3aa: CASRSQTNTGELFF
CDR3nt: TGTGCCAGCAGAAGCCAAACGAACACCGGGGAGCTGTTTTTT

v_gene: TRBV7-9
d_gene: TRBD2
abundance: NA
j_gene: TRBJ2-7
CDR3aa: CASSDFSGSRNEQYF
CDR3nt: TGTGCCAGCAGCGACTTTAGCGGGAGTCGTAACGAGCAGTACTTC

v_gene: TRBV27
d_gene: TRBD1
abundance: few
j_gene: TRBJ2-5
CDR3aa: CATSTGAGETQYF
CDR3nt: TGTGCCACCTCGACAGGGGCGGGGGAGACCCAGTACTTC

v_gene: TRBV6-5
d_gene: NA
abundance: few
j_gene: TRBJ2-1
CDR3aa: CASSFGLGGGEQFF
CDR3nt: TGTGCCAGCAGTTTTGGCCTAGGAGGTGGAGAGCAGTTCTTC

v_gene: TRBV7-9
d_gene: NA
abundance: NA
j_gene: TRBJ2-7
CDR3aa: CASSSPRGWEQYF
CDR3nt: TGTGCCAGCAGCTCCCCGCGAGGTTGGGAGCAGTACTTC

v_gene: TRBV29-1
d_gene: NA
abundance: NA
j_gene: TRBJ2-2
CDR3aa: CSAGDQTGELFF
CDR3nt: TGCAGCGCCGGGGACCAGACCGGGGAGCTGTTTTTT

v_gene: TRBV6-5
d_gene: NA
abundance: NA
j_gene: TRBJ1-1
CDR3aa: CASSYSRARGRTEAFF
CDR3nt: TGTGCCAGCAGTTACTCTCGTGCCCGAGGGAGGACTGAAGCTTTCTTT

v_gene: TRBV27
d_gene: TRBD1
abundance: NA
j_gene: TRBJ2-4
CDR3aa: CASRPTGGLDIQYF
CDR3nt: TGTGCCAGCAGACCAACAGGGGGTCTCGACATTCAGTACTTC

v_gene: TRBV29-1
d_gene: TRBD2
abundance: NA
j_gene: TRBJ2-1
CDR3aa: CSVDGASGEAHNSYNEQFF
CDR3nt: TGCAGCGTTGATGGGGCTAGCGGGGAAGCCCATAATTCCTACAATGAGCAGTTCTTC

v_gene: TRBV11-2
d_gene: NA
abundance: few
j_gene: TRBJ2-7
CDR3aa: CASSLGGSSYEQYF
CDR3nt: TGTGCCAGCAGCTTAGGCGGCAGCTCCTACGAGCAGTACTTC

v_gene: TRBV29-1
d_gene: NA
abundance: NA
j_gene: TRBJ2-7
CDR3aa: CSVEIMGYYEQYF
CDR3nt: TGCAGCGTTGAGATCATGGGATACTACGAGCAGTACTTC

v_gene: TRBV7-9
d_gene: TRBD2
abundance: NA
j_gene: TRBJ2-1
CDR3aa: CASSIPEGKAGVEQFF
CDR3nt: TGTGCCAGCTCCATCCCCGAGGGCAAGGCGGGGGTTGAGCAGTTCTTC

v_gene: TRBV13
d_gene: NA
abundance: few
j_gene: TRBJ1-2
CDR3aa: CASSLNQELDGYTF
CDR3nt: TGTGCCAGCAGCTTAAATCAGGAATTAGATGGCTACACCTTC

v_gene: TRBV7-2
d_gene: NA
abundance: few
j_gene: TRBJ2-7
CDR3aa: CASSLMVSSYEQYF
CDR3nt: TGTGCCAGCAGCTTAATGGTCTCCTCCTACGAGCAGTACTTC

v_gene: TRBV4-1
d_gene: NA
abundance: many
j_gene: TRBJ2-2
CDR3aa: CASSLRVSGELFF
CDR3nt: TGCGCCAGCAGCCTCAGGGTTTCCGGGGAGCTGTTTTTT

v_gene: TRBV29-1
d_gene: NA
abundance: few
j_gene: TRBJ2-1
CDR3aa: CSVEEGGPAYNEQFF
CDR3nt: TGCAGCGTTGAAGAAGGAGGTCCAGCCTACAATGAGCAGTTCTTC

v_gene: TRBV9
d_gene: TRBD1
abundance: NA
j_gene: TRBJ2-2
CDR3aa: CASSVVDRVAGELFF
CDR3nt: TGTGCCAGCAGCGTAGTAGACAGGGTAGCCGGGGAGCTGTTTTTT

v_gene: TRBV7-2
d_gene: NA
abundance: NA
j_gene: TRBJ2-3
CDR3aa: CASSIESRDGTDTQYF
CDR3nt: TGTGCCAGCAGCATCGAGAGCAGGGATGGCACAGATACGCAGTATTTT

v_gene: TRBV29-1
d_gene: NA
abundance: few
j_gene: TRBJ2-7
CDR3aa: CSASEGLILYEQYF
CDR3nt: TGCAGCGCCTCCGAGGGGCTGATCCTCTACGAGCAGTACTTC

v_gene: TRBV19
d_gene: TRBD1
abundance: few
j_gene: TRBJ1-5
CDR3aa: CASSIFPGGEGNQPQHF
CDR3nt: TGTGCCAGTAGTATATTTCCAGGGGGCGAAGGCAATCAGCCCCAGCATTTT

v_gene: TRBV27
d_gene: TRBD2
abundance: NA
j_gene: TRBJ2-5
CDR3aa: CASSAPGRVGGVETQYF
CDR3nt: TGTGCCAGCAGTGCCCCCGGCCGGGTTGGGGGGGTAGAGACCCAGTACTTC

v_gene: TRBV29-1
d_gene: TRBD2
abundance: NA
j_gene: TRBJ2-1
CDR3aa: CSVEDFSGRRSYNEQFF
CDR3nt: TGCAGCGTTGAAGATTTTAGCGGGAGGCGTTCCTACAATGAGCAGTTCTTC